The clone carrying this T cell receptor (beta chain) was picked up one time. Its specificity is unknown. The record originates from a study of shared clonotypes between healthy human individuals. Overall study results and limits: Naive subsets typically showed greater estimated richness than memory subsets.

In germline, CDR1 is SNHLY, CDR2 FYNNEI. The CDR3 runs to 14 residues. Trimming cost V 6 bases and J 4 bases, with 10 bases left between them. The repertoire was sequenced with immunoSEQ multiplex PCR; TCRdb's copy has only in-frame clones and lacks some. The sample records roughly 640,000 clones, approximately 97% being singletons. This chain links TRBV2 with TRBJ2-6; D might be TRBD1 (6 bases). The source material was naive CD4+ T cells sorted from blood. Indicated subset: CD45RA+ positively selected. This sequence was found in a woman in her 30s in good health. The DNA of the CDR3 is TGTGCCAGCAGGCAGGGGCCCGGGGCCAACGTCCTGACTTTC. Protein: CASRQGPGANVLTF.